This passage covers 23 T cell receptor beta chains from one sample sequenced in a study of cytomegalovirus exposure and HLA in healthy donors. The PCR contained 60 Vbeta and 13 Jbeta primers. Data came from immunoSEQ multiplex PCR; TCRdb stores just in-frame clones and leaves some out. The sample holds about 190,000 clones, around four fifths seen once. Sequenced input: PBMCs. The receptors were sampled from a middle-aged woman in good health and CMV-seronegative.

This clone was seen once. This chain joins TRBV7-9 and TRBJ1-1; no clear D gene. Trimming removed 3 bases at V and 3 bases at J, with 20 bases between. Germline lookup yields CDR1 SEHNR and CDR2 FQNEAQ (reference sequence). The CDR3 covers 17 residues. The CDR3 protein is CASSLGLRTPADTEAFF. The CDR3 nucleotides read TGTGCCAGCAGCTTGGGCCTCCGAACCCCAGCTGACACTGAAGCTTTCTTT.

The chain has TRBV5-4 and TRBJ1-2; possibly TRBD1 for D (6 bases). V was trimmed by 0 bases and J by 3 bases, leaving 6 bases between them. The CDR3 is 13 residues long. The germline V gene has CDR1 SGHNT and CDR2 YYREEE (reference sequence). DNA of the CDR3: TGTGCCAGCAGCTTGGACAGGGACTATGGCTACACCTTC. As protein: CASSLDRDYGYTF. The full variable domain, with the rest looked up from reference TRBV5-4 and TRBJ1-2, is ETGVTQSPTHLIKTRGQQVTLRCSSQSGHNTVSWYQQALGQGPQFIFQYYREEENGRGNFPPRFSGLQFPNYSSELNVNALELDDSALYLCASSLDRDYGYTFGSGTRLTVV.

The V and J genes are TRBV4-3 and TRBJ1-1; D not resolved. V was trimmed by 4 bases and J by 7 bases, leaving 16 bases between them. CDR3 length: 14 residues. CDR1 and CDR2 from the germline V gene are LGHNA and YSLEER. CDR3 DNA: TGCGCCAGCAGCCGAAGTATAGGAGGGAATGAAGCTTTCTTT. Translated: CASSRSIGGNEAFF.

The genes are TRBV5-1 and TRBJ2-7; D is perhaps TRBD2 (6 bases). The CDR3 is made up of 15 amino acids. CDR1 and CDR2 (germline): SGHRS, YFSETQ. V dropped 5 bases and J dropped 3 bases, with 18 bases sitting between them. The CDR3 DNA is TGCGCCAGCAGAATAGCGGAATATAGGGTCTACGAGCAGTACTTC. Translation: CASRIAEYRVYEQYF.

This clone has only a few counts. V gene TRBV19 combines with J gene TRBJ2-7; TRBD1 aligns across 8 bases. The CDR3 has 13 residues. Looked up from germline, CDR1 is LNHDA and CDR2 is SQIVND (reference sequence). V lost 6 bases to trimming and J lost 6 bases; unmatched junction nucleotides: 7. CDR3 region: CASSLDRVSEQYV. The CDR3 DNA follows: TGTGCCAGTAGCCTGGACAGGGTGTCCGAGCAGTACGTC.

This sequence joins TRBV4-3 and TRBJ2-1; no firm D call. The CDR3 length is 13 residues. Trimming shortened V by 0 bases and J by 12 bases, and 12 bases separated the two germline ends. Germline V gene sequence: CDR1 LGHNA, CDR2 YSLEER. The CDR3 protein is CASSQDLPNGQFF. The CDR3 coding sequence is TGCGCCAGCAGCCAAGATTTACCAAACGGGCAGTTCTTC.

DNA of the CDR3: TGTGCCAGCAGCGTAGGTGGACAGGGTTCCTACGAGCAGTACTTC. This translates into CASSVGGQGSYEQYF. The gene calls are TRBV9 and TRBJ2-7; 8 positions agree with TRBD1. This CDR3 has 15 residues. The ends lost 0 bases at V and 1 base at J; junction bases unmatched: 3. Germline-derived CDR1 and CDR2 are SGDLS and YYNGEE.

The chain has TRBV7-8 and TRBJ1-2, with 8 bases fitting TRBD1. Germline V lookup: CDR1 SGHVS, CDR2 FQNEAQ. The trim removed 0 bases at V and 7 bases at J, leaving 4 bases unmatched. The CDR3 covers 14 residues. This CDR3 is CASSLAQGAFGYTF. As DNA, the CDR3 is TGTGCCAGCAGCTTAGCGCAGGGGGCTTTTGGCTACACCTTC.

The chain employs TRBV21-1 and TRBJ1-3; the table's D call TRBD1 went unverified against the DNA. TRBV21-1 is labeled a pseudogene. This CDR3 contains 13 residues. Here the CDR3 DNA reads TGTGCCATCCCCAGGCCAACGGGAAACACCATATATTTT. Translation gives CAIPRPTGNTIYF.

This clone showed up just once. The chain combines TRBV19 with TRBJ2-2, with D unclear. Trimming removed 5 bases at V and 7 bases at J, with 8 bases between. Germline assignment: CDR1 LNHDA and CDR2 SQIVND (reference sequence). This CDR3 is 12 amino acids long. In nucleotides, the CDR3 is TGTGCCAGTAGTCCGTCCTACGGGGAGCTGTTTTTT. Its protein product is CASSPSYGELFF.

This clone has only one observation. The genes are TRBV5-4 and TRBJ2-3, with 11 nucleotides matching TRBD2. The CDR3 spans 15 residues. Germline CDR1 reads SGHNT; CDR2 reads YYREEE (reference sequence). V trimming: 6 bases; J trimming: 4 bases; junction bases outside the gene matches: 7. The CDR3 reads CASKLGTSGSDTQYF. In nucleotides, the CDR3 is TGTGCCAGCAAACTCGGGACTAGCGGTTCAGATACGCAGTATTTT.

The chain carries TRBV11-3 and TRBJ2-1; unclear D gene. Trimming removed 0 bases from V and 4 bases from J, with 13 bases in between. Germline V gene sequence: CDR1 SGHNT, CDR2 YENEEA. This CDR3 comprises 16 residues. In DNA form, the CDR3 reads TGTGCCAGCAGCTTAGATCTAGAGCTAGAATACAATGAGCAGTTCTTC. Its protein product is CASSLDLELEYNEQFF.

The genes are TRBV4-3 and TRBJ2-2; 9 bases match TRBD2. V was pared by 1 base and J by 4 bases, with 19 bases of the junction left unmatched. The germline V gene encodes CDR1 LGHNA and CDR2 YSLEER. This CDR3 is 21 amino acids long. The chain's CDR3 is CASSQGEDRWAGGPGTGELFF. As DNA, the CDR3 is TGCGCCAGCAGCCAAGGTGAGGACAGATGGGCGGGAGGGCCTGGCACCGGGGAGCTGTTTTTT.

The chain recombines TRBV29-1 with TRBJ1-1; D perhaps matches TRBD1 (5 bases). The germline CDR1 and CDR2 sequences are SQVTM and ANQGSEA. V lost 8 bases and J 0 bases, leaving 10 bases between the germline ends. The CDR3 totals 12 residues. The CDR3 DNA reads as TGCAGCTACGGACACCTGAACACTGAAGCTTTCTTT. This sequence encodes CSYGHLNTEAFF.

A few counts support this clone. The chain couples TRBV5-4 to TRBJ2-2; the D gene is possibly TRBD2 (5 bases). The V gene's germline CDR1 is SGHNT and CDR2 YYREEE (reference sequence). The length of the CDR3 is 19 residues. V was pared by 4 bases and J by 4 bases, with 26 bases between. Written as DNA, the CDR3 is TGTGCCAGCAGCGAGGGCAGGAATAAAGCCCCTGTCCTCACCGGGGAGCTGTTTTTT. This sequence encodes CASSEGRNKAPVLTGELFF.

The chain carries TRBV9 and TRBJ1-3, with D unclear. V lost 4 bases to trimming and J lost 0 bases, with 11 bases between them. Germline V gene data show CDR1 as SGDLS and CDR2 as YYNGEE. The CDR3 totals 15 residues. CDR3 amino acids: CASSPRAPSGNTIYF. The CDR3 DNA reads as TGTGCCAGCAGCCCGCGGGCCCCCTCTGGAAACACCATATATTTT. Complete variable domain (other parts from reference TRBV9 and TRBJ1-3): DSGVTQTPKHLITATGQRVTLRCSPRSGDLSVYWYQQSLDQGLQFLIQYYNGEERAKGNILERFSAQQFPDLHSELNLSSLELGDSALYFCASSPRAPSGNTIYFGEGSWLTVV.

The CDR3 region has the DNA TGTGCCAGCGGGGGGGGGCCGGAGACCCAGTACTTC. This sequence encodes CASGGGPETQYF. The chain is built from TRBV7-2 and TRBJ2-5; tentative D call: TRBD2 (7 bases). Trimming stripped 8 bases from V and 5 bases from J, with 12 bases between. This CDR3 is 12 amino acids long. CDR1 is SGHTA and CDR2 is FQGNSA in the germline V gene.

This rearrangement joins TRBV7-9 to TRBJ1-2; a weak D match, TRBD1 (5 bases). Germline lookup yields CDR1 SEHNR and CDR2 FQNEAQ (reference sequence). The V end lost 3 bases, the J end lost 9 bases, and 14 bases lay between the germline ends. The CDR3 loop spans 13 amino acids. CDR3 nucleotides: TGTGCCAGCAGCTTCGGCAGGGTCGATCGCTACACCTTC. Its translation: CASSFGRVDRYTF.

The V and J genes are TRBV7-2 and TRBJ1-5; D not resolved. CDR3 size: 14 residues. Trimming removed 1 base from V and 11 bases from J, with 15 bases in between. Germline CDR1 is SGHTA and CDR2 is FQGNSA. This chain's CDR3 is CASSLDYGSTAQHF. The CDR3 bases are TGTGCCAGCAGCTTAGACTACGGAAGCACGGCCCAGCATTTT.

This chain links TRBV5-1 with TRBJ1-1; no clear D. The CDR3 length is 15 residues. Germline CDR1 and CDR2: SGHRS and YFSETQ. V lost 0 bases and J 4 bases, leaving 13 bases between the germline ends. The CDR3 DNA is TGCGCCAGCAGCTTGGTGCGGAGGGTTGGCACTGAAGCTTTCTTT. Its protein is CASSLVRRVGTEAFF.

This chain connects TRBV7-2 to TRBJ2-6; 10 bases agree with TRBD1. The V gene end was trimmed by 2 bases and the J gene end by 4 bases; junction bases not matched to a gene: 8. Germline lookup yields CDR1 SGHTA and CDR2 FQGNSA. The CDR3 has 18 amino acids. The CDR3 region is CASSLMLGTGVGANVLTF. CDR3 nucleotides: TGTGCCAGCAGCTTAATGCTTGGGACAGGGGTCGGGGCCAACGTCCTGACTTTC.

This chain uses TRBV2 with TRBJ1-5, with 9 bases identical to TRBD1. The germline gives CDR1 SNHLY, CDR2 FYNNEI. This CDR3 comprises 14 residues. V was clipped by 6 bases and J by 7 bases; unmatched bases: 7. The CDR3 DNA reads TGTGCCAGCAGCCTACAGGGGGCTAAGCAGCCCCAGCATTTT. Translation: CASSLQGAKQPQHF. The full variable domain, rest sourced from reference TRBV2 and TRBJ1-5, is EPEVTQTPSHQVTQMGQEVILRCVPISNHLYFYWYRQILGQKVEFLVSFYNNEISEKSEIFDDQFSVERPDGSNFTLKIRSTKLEDSAMYFCASSLQGAKQPQHFGDGTRLSIL.

CDR3: CASFTNYGYTF. As DNA, the CDR3 is TGTGCCAGCTTTACTAACTATGGCTACACCTTC. The gene calls are TRBV6-6 and TRBJ1-2; D is unclear. The CDR3 covers 11 residues. Per the germline V gene, CDR1 is MNHNY and CDR2 is SVGAGI (reference sequence). The germline V and J ends were trimmed by 8 bases and 0 bases, with 4 bases remaining between them.